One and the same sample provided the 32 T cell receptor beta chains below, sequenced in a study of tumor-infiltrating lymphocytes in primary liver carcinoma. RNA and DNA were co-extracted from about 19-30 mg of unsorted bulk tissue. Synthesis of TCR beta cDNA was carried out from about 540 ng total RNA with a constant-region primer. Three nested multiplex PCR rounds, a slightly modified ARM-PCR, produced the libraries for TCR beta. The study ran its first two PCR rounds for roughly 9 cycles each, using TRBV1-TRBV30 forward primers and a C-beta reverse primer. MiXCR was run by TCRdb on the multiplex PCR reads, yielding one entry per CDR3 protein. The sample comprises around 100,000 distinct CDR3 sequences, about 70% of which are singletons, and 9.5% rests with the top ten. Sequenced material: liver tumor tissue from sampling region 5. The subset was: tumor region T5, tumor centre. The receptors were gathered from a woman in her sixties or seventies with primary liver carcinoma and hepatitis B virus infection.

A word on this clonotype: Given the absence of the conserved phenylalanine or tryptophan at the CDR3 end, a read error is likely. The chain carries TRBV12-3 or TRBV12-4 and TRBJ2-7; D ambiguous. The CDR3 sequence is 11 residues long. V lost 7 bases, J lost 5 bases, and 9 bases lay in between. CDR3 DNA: TGTGCCAGCACCCCAGGTAACGAGCAGTACCTC. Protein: CASTPGNEQYL.

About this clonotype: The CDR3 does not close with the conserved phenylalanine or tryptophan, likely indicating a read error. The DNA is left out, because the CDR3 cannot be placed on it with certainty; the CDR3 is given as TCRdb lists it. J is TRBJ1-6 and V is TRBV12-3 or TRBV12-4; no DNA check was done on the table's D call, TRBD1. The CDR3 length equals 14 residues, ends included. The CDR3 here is CASSLTGGGSPLQL.

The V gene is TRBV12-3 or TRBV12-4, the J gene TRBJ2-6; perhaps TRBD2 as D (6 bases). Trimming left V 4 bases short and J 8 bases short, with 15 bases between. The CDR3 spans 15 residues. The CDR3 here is CASSYCEGGTNVLTF. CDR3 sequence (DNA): TGTGCCAGCAGTTACTGTGAAGGAGGGACCAACGTCCTGACTTTC.

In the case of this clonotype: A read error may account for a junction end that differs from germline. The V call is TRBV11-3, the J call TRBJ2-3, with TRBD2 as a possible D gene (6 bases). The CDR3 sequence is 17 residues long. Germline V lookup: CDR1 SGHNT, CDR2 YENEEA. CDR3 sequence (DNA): TGTACCAGCAGCTTAGGGACCGGCGGGACTGGCACAGATACGCAGTATTTT. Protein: CTSSLGTGGTGTDTQYF.

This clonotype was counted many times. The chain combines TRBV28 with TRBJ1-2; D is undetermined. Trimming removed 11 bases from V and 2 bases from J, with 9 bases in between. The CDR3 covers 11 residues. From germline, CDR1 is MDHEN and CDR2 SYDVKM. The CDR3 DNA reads TGTGCCGTTCACCTGAACTATGGCTACACCTTC. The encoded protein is CAVHLNYGYTF.

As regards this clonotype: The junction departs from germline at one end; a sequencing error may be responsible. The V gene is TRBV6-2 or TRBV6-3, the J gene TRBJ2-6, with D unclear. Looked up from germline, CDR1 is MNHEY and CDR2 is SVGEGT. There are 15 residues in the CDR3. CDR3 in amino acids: CTSSPLGSGANVLTF. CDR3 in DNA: TGTACCAGCAGTCCTCTCGGTTCCGGGGCCAACGTCCTGACTTTC.

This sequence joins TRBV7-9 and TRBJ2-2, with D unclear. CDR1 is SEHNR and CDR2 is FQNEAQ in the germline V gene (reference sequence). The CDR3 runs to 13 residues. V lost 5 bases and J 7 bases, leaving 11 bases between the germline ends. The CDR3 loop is CASSPPQLGELFF. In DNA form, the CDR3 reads TGTGCCAGCAGCCCCCCTCAACTCGGGGAGCTGTTTTTT.

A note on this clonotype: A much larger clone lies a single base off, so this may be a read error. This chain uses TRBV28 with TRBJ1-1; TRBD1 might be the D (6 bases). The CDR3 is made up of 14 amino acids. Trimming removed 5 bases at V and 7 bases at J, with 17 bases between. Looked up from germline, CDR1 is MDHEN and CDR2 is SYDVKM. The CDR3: CASSHYQGTGEAFF. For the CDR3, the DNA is TGTGCCAGCAGTCACTACCAGGGGACCGGTGAAGCTTTCTTT.

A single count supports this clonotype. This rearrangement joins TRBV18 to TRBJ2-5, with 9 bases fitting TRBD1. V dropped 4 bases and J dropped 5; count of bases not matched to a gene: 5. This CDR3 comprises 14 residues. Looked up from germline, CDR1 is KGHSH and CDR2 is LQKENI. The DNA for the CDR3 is TGTGCCAGCTCACAGCGAGACAGGGGGGAGACCCAGTACTTC. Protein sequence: CASSQRDRGETQYF.

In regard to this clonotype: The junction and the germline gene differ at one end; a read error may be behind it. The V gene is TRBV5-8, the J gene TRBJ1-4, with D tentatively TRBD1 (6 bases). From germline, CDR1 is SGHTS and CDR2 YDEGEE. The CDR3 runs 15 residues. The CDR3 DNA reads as TGTGCCAGCAGCTTGGCCGGGGGGGCCGGTGAAAGACTGTTTTTT. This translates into CASSLAGGAGERLFF.

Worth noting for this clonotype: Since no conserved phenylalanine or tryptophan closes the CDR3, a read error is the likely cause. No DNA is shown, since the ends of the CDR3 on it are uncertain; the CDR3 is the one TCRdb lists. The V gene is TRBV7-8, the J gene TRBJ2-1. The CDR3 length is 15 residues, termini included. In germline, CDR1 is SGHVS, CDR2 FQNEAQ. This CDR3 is CASSSGRSTYNEQLL.

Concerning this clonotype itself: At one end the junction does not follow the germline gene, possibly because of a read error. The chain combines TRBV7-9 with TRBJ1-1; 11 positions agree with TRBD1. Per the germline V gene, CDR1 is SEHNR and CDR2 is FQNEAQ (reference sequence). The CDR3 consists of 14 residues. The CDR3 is CAGSRDRGDTEAFF. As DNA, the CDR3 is TGTGCCGGCAGCCGGGACAGGGGGGACACTGAAGCTTTCTTT.

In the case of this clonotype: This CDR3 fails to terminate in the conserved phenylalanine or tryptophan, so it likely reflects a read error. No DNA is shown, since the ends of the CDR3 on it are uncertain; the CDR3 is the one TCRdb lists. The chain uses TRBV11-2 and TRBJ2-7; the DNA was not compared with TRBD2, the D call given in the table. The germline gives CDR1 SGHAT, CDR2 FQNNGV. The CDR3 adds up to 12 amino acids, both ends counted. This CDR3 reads CASSPGLAGVSL.

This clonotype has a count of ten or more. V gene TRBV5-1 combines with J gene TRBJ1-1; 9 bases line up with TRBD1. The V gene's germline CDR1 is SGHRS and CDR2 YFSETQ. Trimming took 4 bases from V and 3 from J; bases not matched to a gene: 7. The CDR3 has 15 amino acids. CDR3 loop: CASSGDRASYTEAFF. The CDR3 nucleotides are TGCGCCAGCAGCGGGGACAGGGCGAGTTACACTGAAGCTTTCTTT.

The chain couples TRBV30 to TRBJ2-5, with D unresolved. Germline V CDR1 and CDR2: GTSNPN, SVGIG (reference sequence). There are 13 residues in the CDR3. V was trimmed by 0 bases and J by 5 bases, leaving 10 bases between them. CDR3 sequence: CAWSVITQETQYF. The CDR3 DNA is TGTGCCTGGAGTGTGATTACCCAGGAGACCCAGTACTTC.

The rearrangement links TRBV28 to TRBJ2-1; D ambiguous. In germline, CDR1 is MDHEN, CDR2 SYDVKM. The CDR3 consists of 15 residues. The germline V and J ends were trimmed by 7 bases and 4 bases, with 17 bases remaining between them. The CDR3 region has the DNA TGTGCCAGCATTGGGCAACTTGGGATATACAATGAGCAGTTCTTC. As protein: CASIGQLGIYNEQFF.

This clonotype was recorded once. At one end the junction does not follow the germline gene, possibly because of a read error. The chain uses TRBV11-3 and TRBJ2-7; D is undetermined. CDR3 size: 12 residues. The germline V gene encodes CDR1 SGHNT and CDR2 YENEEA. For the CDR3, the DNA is TGTGCCAGCATGGGCGACTCCTACGAGCAATACTTC. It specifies CASMGDSYEQYF.

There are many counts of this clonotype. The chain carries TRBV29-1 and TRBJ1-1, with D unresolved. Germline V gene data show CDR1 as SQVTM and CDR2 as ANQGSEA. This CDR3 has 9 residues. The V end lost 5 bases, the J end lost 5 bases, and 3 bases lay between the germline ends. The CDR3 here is CSVTTEAFF. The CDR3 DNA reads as TGCAGCGTTACTACTGAAGCTTTCTTT.

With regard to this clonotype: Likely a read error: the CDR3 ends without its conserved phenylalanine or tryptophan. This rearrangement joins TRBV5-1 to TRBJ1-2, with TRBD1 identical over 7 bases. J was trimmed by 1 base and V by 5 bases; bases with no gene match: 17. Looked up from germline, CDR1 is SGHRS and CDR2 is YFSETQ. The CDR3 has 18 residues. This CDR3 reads CASSANPGGTNLNYGYTL. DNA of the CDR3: TGCGCCAGCAGTGCGAATCCAGGGGGGACGAATCTTAACTATGGCTACACCCTC.

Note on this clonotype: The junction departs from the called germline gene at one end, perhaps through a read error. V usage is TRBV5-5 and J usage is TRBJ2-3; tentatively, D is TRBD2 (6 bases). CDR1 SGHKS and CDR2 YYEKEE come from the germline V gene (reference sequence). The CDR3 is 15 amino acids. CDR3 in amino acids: CASSARGIGTYTQYF. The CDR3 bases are TGTGCCAGTAGCGCGCGGGGCATAGGCACATATACGCAGTATTTT.

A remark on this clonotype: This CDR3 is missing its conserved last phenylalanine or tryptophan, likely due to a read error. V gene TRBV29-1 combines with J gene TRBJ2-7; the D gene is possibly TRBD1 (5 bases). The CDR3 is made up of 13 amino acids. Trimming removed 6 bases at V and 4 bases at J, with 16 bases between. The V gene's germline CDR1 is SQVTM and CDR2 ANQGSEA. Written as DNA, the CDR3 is TGCAGCGTAGGGGAAAATTTGGCATACGAGCAGTACTCC. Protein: CSVGENLAYEQYS.

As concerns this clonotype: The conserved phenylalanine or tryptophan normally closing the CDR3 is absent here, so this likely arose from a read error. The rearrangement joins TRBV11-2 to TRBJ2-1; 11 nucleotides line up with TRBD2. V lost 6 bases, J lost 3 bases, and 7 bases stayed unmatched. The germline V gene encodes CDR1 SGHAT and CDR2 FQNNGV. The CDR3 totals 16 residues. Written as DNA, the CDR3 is TGTGCCAGCAGTCCCCGACTAGCGGGAATCTACAATGAGCAGTTCTGC. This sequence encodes CASSPRLAGIYNEQFC.

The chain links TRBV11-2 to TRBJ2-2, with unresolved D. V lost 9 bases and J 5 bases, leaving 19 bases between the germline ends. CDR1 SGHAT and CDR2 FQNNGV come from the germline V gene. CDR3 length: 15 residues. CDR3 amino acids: CASSPSHGPTGELFF. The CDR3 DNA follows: TGTGCCAGTAGCCCTTCGCACGGACCGACCGGGGAGCTGTTTTTT.

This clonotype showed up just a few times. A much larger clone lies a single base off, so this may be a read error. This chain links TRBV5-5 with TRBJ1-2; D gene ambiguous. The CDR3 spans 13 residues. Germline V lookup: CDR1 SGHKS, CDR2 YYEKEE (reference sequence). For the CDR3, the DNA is TGTGCCGGCAGCTTGGAACGGAACTATGGCTACACCTTC. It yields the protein CAGSLERNYGYTF.

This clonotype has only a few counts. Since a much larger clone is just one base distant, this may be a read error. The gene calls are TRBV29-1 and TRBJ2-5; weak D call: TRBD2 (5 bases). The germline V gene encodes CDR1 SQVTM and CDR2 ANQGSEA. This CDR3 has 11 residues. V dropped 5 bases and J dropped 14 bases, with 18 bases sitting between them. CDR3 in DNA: TGCAGCGTTAGAGTTGGAGAGTCGGGATACTTC. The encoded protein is CSVRVGESGYF.

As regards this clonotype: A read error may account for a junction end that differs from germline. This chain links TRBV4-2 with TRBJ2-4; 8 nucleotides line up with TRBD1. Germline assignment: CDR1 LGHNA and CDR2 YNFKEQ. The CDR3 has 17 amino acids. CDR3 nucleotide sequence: TGTGCCAGCAACCAAAACAGGGACAGGCTAGCCAAAAACATTCAGTACTTC. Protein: CASNQNRDRLAKNIQYF.

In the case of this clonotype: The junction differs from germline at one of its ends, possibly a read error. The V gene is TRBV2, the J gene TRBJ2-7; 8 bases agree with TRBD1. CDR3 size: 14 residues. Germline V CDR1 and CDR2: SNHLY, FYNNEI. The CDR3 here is CVSSGSGGSYELYF. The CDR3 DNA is TGTGTCAGCAGTGGGTCAGGGGGCTCCTACGAGCTGTACTTC.

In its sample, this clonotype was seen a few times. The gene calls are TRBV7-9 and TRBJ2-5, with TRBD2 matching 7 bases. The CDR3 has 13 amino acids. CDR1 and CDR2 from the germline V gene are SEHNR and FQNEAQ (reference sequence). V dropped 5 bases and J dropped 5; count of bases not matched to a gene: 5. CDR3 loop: CASSQTSWETQYF. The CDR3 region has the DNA TGTGCCAGCAGCCAGACTAGCTGGGAGACCCAGTACTTC. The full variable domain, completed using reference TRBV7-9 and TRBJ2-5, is DTGVSQNPRHKITKRGQNVTFRCDPISEHNRLYWYRQTLGQGPEFLTYFQNEAQLEKSRLLSDRFSAERPKGSFSTLEIQRTEQGDSAMYLCASSQTSWETQYFGPGTRLLVL.

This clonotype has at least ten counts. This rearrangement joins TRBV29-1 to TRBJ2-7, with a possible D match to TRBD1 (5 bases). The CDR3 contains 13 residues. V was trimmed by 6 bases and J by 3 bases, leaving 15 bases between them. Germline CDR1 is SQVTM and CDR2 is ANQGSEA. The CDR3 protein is CSVKARDHYEQYF. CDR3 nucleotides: TGCAGCGTGAAGGCCAGGGATCACTACGAGCAGTACTTC.

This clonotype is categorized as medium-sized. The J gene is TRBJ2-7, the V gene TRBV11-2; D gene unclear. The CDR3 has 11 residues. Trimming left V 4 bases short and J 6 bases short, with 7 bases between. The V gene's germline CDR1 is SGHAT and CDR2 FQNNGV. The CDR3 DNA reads TGTGCCAGCAGCTCCACCCGCGAGCAGTACTTC. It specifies CASSSTREQYF.

CDR3 loop: CASSEGTSGHNEQFF. The DNA of the CDR3 is TGTGCCAGCAGTGAAGGGACTAGCGGGCACAATGAGCAGTTCTTC. The V call is TRBV6-4, the J call TRBJ2-1, with TRBD2 matching over 12 bases. This CDR3 has 15 amino acids. CDR1 and CDR2 (germline): MRHNA, SNTAGT. V shed 3 bases and J 5 bases; nucleotides not matched to a gene: 2.

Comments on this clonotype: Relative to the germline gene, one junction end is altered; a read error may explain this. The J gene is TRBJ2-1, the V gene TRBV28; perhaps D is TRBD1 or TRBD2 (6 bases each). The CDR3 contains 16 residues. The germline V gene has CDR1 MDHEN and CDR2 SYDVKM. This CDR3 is CPSSPPTPGALNEQFF. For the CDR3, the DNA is TGTCCCAGCAGTCCGCCGACCCCGGGGGCACTAAATGAGCAGTTCTTC.